This TCR beta chain appears in the sequencing data of a study of blood T cell repertoires in COVID-19. For the study at large: Italy, Spain and the United States were the sources of the convalescent and acute COVID-19 samples.

There are 16 residues in the CDR3. V shed 5 bases and J shed 2 bases, with 16 bases lying between them. CDR1 is MNHNY, CDR2 SVGAGI, per germline (reference sequence). Assay: immunoSEQ multiplex PCR; the TCRdb copy retains only in-frame clones and omits some. The sample lists approximately 260,000 clones; 82% were seen once. This clone was observed a single time. The specimen was peripheral blood. J is TRBJ1-3 and V is TRBV6-6; D unclear. The TCR was taken from a woman in her fifties or sixties with active or convalescent COVID-19. CDR3 nucleotide sequence: TGTGCCAGCAGTGCCAACAGAGATCGGACTGGAAACACCATATATTTT. Its translation is CASSANRDRTGNTIYF.